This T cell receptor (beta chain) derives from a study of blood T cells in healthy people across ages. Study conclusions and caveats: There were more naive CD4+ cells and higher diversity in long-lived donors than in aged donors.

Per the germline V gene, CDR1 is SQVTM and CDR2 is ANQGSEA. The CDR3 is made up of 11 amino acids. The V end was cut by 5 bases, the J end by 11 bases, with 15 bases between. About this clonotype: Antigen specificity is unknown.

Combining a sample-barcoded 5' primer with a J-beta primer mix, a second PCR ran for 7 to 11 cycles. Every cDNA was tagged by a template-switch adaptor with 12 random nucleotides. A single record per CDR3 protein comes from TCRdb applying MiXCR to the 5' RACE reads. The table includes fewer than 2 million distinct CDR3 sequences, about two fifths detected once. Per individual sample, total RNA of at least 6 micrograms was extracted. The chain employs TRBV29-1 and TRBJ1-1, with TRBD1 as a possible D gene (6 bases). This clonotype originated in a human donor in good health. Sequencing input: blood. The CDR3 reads CSVTVGGQAFF. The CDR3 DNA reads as TGCAGCGTTACGGTCGGGGGGCAGGCTTTCTTT.